These 5 T cell receptor beta chains originate from one sample sequenced in a study of T cells in Graves' hyperthyroidism and ophthalmopathy. Amplified TCR beta CDR3 regions came from RNA transcripts. The TCR CDR3 was amplified in a first-round RT-PCR using the HTBI primer set. Using its own MiXCR run on the multiplex PCR reads, TCRdb lists one record per CDR3 protein. The table includes more than 150,000 distinct CDR3 sequences, approximately 17% detected once. Material: blood. The receptors here all came from a woman in her fifties or sixties with Graves' hyperthyroidism.

Many counts were recorded for this clonotype. This chain joins TRBV15 and TRBJ2-7, with D perhaps assigned TRBD1 or TRBD2 (5 bases each). There are 18 residues in the CDR3. Trimming took off 0 bases at V and 0 bases at J, with 18 bases between the two ends. Per germline, CDR1 LNHNV and CDR2 YYDKDF (reference sequence). The CDR3 coding sequence is TGTGCCACCAGCAGAGATCGGGCTAGGGGAGAGTTCTCCTACGAGCAGTACTTC. This sequence encodes CATSRDRARGEFSYEQYF.

The V gene is TRBV5-1, the J gene TRBJ2-5; 10 bases fit TRBD2. The V segment lost 0 bases and the J segment 2 bases; nucleotides outside the gene matches: 13. Germline lookup yields CDR1 SGHRS and CDR2 YFSETQ. The CDR3 is 19 amino acids. The CDR3: CASSLGLAGATTLQETQYF. The CDR3 bases are TGCGCCAGCAGCTTGGGGCTAGCGGGGGCTACTACCTTACAAGAGACCCAGTACTTC.

This clonotype has ten or more counts. Here the CDR3 reads CSARDGGLNTEAFF. The CDR3 DNA is TGCAGTGCTAGAGATGGGGGGCTAAACACTGAAGCTTTCTTT. This rearrangement joins TRBV20-1 to TRBJ1-1; maybe TRBD1 (6 bases). This CDR3 is 14 amino acids long. V was shortened by 0 bases and J by 2 bases, with 10 bases between the two germline ends. Germline V gene data show CDR1 as DFQATT and CDR2 as SNEGSKA (reference sequence).

This clonotype has a count of ten or more. This chain connects TRBV6-1 to TRBJ1-5; D not certain. The ends were cut back, 7 bases at V and 4 bases at J, with 20 bases in the middle. Per the germline V gene, CDR1 is MNHNS and CDR2 is SASEGT. CDR3 size: 16 residues. CDR3 amino acids: CASIVSTPRVNQPQHF. The CDR3 DNA sequence: TGTGCCAGCATCGTTTCAACCCCTCGGGTAAATCAGCCCCAGCATTTT.

The table lists this clonotype with many counts. This sequence joins TRBV9 and TRBJ2-1; 7 positions agree with TRBD1. This CDR3 has 15 residues. CDR1 and CDR2 from the germline V gene are SGDLS and YYNGEE. V lost 0 bases to trimming and J lost 1 base; unmatched junction nucleotides: 1. As DNA, the CDR3 is TGTGCCAGCAGCGTAGAGGGACAGTCCTACAATGAGCAGTTCTTC. It translates to CASSVEGQSYNEQFF.